This T cell receptor beta chain was identified during a study of T cell responses to AZD1222 COVID-19 vaccine. Study context: Doses given second, at about 4 or about 12 weeks, were pooled. General study points: Recipients of two AZD1222 doses showed rising Spike-specific TCR breadth and depth. Close to half of spike-specific TCRs reportedly recognize unmutated variant regions. Spike-wide vaccine-associated CD4 TCRs dominated at 160-218 and 743-854.

The CDR3 has 15 residues. The V segment lost 5 bases and the J segment 0 bases; nucleotides outside the gene matches: 5. The germline CDR1 and CDR2 sequences are MNHEY and SVGEGT. Using immunoSEQ multiplex PCR, the repertoire was profiled, and TCRdb retains in-frame clones only, with some absent. The sample includes about 150,000 clones, less than 95% seen only once; the top ten take 1.5% to 2%. A remark on this clone: Its antigen is undetermined.

This sequence originates from an adult in good health. Sequenced material: peripheral blood, taken on day 0 of AZD1222 vaccination. The V call is TRBV6-2 or TRBV6-3, the J call TRBJ2-3, with 7 bases aligning to TRBD1. CDR3 in DNA: TGTGCCAGCAGTCAGGGGACAGCTAGCACAGATACGCAGTATTTT. It is translated as CASSQGTASTDTQYF.